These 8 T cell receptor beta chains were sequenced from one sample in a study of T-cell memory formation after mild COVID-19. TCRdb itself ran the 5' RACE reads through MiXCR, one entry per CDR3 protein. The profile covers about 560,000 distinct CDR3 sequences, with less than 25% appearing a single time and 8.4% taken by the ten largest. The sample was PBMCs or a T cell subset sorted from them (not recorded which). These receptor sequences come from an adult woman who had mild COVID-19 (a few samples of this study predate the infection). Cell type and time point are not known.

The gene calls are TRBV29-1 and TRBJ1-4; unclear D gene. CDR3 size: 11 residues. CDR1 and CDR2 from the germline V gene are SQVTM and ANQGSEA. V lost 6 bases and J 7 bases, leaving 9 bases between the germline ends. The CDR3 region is CSVGYGEKLFF. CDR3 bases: TGCAGCGTCGGGTACGGTGAAAAACTGTTTTTT. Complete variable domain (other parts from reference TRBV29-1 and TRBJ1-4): SAVISQKPSRDICQRGTSLTIQCQVDSQVTMMFWYRQQPGQSLTLIATANQGSEATYESGFVIDKFPISRPNLTFSTLTVSNMSPEDSSIYLCSVGYGEKLFFGSGTQLSVL.

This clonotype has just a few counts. The CDR3 spells CSAPGGAGALTDTQYF. CDR3 nucleotides: TGCAGTGCCCCCGGCGGAGCGGGGGCCCTCACAGATACGCAGTATTTT. This chain joins TRBV20-1 and TRBJ2-3; 8 bases map to TRBD2. V shed 6 bases, J shed 2 bases, and the junction held 13 bases outside the gene matches. The CDR3 has 16 residues. Looked up from germline, CDR1 is DFQATT and CDR2 is SNEGSKA (reference sequence).

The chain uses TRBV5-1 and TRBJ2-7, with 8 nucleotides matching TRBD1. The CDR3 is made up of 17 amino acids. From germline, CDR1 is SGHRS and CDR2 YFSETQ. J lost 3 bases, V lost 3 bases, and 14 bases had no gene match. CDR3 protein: CASSSVTFSGQVYEQYF. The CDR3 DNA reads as TGCGCCAGCAGCTCCGTTACTTTCTCGGGACAGGTCTACGAGCAGTACTTC. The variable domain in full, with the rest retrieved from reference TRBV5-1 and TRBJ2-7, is KAGVTQTPRYLIKTRGQQVTLSCSPISGHRSVSWYQQTPGQGLQFLFEYFSETQRNKGNFPGRFSGRQFSNSRSEMNVSTLELGDSALYLCASSSVTFSGQVYEQYFGPGTRLTVT.

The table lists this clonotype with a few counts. In DNA form, the CDR3 reads TGCAGTGGATTAAGCGCGGTCGGCACAGATACGCAGTATTTT. Protein: CSGLSAVGTDTQYF. The chain carries TRBV20-1 and TRBJ2-3; D gene ambiguous. The V and J ends lost 7 bases and 1 base respectively, with 15 bases between them. Germline assignment: CDR1 DFQATT and CDR2 SNEGSKA (reference sequence). This CDR3 has 14 amino acids.

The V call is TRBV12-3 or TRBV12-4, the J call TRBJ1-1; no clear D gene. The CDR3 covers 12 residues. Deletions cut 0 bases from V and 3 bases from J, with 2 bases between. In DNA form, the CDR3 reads TGTGCCAGCAGTTTAGCGGACACTGAAGCTTTCTTT. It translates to CASSLADTEAFF.

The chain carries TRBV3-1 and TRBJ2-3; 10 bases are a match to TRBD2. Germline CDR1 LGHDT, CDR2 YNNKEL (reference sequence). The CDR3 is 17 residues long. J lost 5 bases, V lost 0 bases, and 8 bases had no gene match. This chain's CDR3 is CASSQDRSGGARDTQYF. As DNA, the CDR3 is TGTGCCAGCAGCCAAGATAGAAGCGGGGGGGCCAGAGATACGCAGTATTTT.

The CDR3 DNA reads as TGTGCCTCACAGGAGGCGGAGAACGAGCAGTACTTC. Translated: CASQEAENEQYF. The gene calls are TRBV28 and TRBJ2-7; D could derive from TRBD1 or TRBD2 (5 bases each). CDR1 and CDR2 from the germline V gene are MDHEN and SYDVKM. Trimming took off 11 bases at V and 5 bases at J, with 16 bases between the two ends. The CDR3 covers 12 residues.

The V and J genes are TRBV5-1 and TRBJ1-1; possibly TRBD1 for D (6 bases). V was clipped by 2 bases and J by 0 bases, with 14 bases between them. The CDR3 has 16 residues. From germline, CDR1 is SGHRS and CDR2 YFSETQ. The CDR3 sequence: CASSLAGVSLNTEAFF. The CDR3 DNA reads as TGCGCCAGCAGCTTAGCAGGGGTTTCGCTGAACACTGAAGCTTTCTTT.